The 17 T cell receptor beta chains listed next were all sequenced from one sample in a study of T cell repertoires in cytomegalovirus infection (dated by TCRdb to 2018 to 2020). The instrument given in TCRdb is Illumina HiSeq 1500. TCRdb reanalyzed the raw reads on its own, using fastp at Q25 for trimming and MiXCR for clone calling, and kept in-frame beta chains. Each CDR3 protein appears once, grouped with its most common genes and DNA. The table for this sample lists around 100,000 distinct CDR3 sequences; under 45% of them were counted only once. The ten top clones hold just under 75% of the sample. The label giving this sample's treatment or condition can be read as: in vitro stimulation with specific CMV peptide epitopes to enrich CMV-specific T cells. No cognate antigen is known for these TCRs. Sample: CD8+ T cells from cultured PBMCs, taken from culture after CMV antigen stimulation. The receptors here all came from a human donor in good health (CMV status not recorded). Some clones in this sample may be carry-over from other donors' samples.

This clonotype was seen once. V usage is TRBV6-1 and J usage is TRBJ2-3, with D possibly TRBD1 on 6 matching bases. This CDR3 region has 14 residues. The germline V gene has CDR1 MNHNS and CDR2 SASEGT. V was clipped by 11 bases and J by 0 bases, with 15 bases between them. The DNA of the CDR3 is TGTGCCGGCCGGGACATCCCTAGCACAGATACGCAGTATTTT. It is translated as CAGRDIPSTDTQYF.

The chain uses TRBV11-2 and TRBJ2-3, with D perhaps TRBD1 (5 bases). Trimming stripped 1 base from V and 4 bases from J, with 9 bases between. Germline lookup yields CDR1 SGHAT and CDR2 FQNNGV. The CDR3 has 14 residues. The CDR3 region has the DNA TGTGCCAGCAGCTTAGTTCAGGGCCCAGATACGCAGTATTTT. Amino acids: CASSLVQGPDTQYF.

The CDR3 coding sequence is TGTGCCAGTAAAGGGAGCAATCAGCCCCAGCATTTT. It translates to CASKGSNQPQHF. The chain uses TRBV19 and TRBJ1-5, with no clear D. V lost 7 bases and J lost 1, with 5 bases in between. Per the germline V gene, CDR1 is LNHDA and CDR2 is SQIVND (reference sequence). The CDR3 runs to 12 residues.

The sample holds a few counts of this clonotype. This chain uses TRBV27 with TRBJ2-5; D may match TRBD1 or TRBD2 (5 bases each). CDR3 length: 14 amino acids. V was shortened by 6 bases and J by 5 bases, with 16 bases between the two germline ends. In germline, CDR1 is MNHEY, CDR2 SMNVEV (reference sequence). This CDR3 reads CASSLVTGTETQYF. Here the CDR3 DNA reads TGTGCCAGCAGCCTTGTTACGGGGACCGAGACCCAGTACTTC.

In its sample, this clonotype was seen a few times. This chain uses TRBV7-9 with TRBJ2-3; 8 bases fit TRBD1. Trimming cost V 1 base and J 4 bases; bases outside gene matches: 10. The CDR3 consists of 17 residues. CDR1 and CDR2 from the germline V gene are SEHNR and FQNEAQ (reference sequence). CDR3 bases: TGTGCCAGCAGCTTAGTCCGGGACAGGTCCCTCTCAGATACGCAGTATTTT. Residues: CASSLVRDRSLSDTQYF.

This clonotype has a handful of counts. This sequence joins TRBV2 and TRBJ1-2; no definite D call. V was trimmed by 7 bases and J by 5 bases, leaving 11 bases between them. Germline CDR1 and CDR2: SNHLY and FYNNEI. The CDR3 covers 12 residues. The CDR3 DNA sequence: TGTGCCAGCACCGTCCTATCTTATGGCTACACCTTC. This translates into CASTVLSYGYTF. The full variable domain, its missing parts supplied by reference TRBV2 and TRBJ1-2, is EPEVTQTPSHQVTQMGQEVILRCVPISNHLYFYWYRQILGQKVEFLVSFYNNEISEKSEIFDDQFSVERPDGSNFTLKIRSTKLEDSAMYFCASTVLSYGYTFGSGTRLTVV.

The chain employs TRBV4-1 and TRBJ1-3; D unresolved. Germline V gene sequence: CDR1 MGHRA, CDR2 YSYEKL. The CDR3 length is 15 residues. V lost 3 bases and J 0 bases, leaving 9 bases between the germline ends. CDR3 nucleotides: TGCGCCAGCAGCCAGAACAGTTACTCTGGAAACACCATATATTTT. It translates to CASSQNSYSGNTIYF.

With respect to this clonotype: Since a much larger clone is just one base distant, this may be a read error. The rearrangement joins TRBV27 to TRBJ2-1, with TRBD2 identical over 11 bases. The trim removed 6 bases at V and 5 bases at J, leaving 12 bases unmatched. This CDR3 contains 17 residues. Germline V CDR1 and CDR2: MNHEY, SMNVEV (reference sequence). CDR3 amino acids: CASRVQLPGLADNEQFF. Written as DNA, the CDR3 is TGTGCCAGCAGAGTTCAACTCCCGGGACTAGCGGACAATGAGCAGTTCTTC.

V is TRBV6-5 and J is TRBJ2-1; D is perhaps TRBD1 (5 bases). This CDR3 is built from 14 residues. V lost 0 bases, J lost 9 bases, and 12 bases lay in between. Germline V lookup: CDR1 MNHEY, CDR2 SVGAGI. The DNA for the CDR3 is TGTGCCAGCAGTTACTCGAATGGGGCCCGTGAGCAGTTCTTC. It specifies CASSYSNGAREQFF.

Worth noting for this clonotype: A junction end diverges from the germline sequence, so it may reflect a read error. The rearrangement joins TRBV27 to TRBJ1-6; weak D call: TRBD1 (6 bases). This CDR3 region has 15 residues. Germline-derived CDR1 and CDR2 are MNHEY and SMNVEV (reference sequence). The CDR3 region has the DNA TGTTCCAGCAGTGGGGGGCCAGGCTATGATTCACCCCTCCACTTT. Its protein product is CSSSGGPGYDSPLHF.

The rearrangement uses TRBV6-7 and TRBJ2-7; 8 bases are a match to TRBD2. TRBV6-7 is designated an ORF whose function remains uncertain. V trimming: 7 bases; J trimming: 2 bases; junction bases outside the gene matches: 10. CDR3 length: 15 amino acids. CDR3 residues: CASNASGGIPYEQYF. The CDR3 nucleotides read TGTGCCAGCAACGCCAGCGGGGGTATACCCTACGAGCAGTACTTC.

CDR3 residues: CASSEGSGAYNEQFF. CDR3 coding DNA: TGTGCCAGCAGTGAAGGTAGCGGGGCATACAATGAGCAGTTCTTC. The V and J genes are TRBV2 and TRBJ2-1, with 8 bases fitting TRBD2. Germline-derived CDR1 and CDR2 are SNHLY and FYNNEI. V lost 1 base and J lost 4; bases outside the gene matches: 3. The CDR3 has 15 amino acids.

The V and J genes are TRBV7-9 and TRBJ2-3; 7 nucleotides agree with TRBD2. This CDR3 region has 18 residues. The germline V gene has CDR1 SEHNR and CDR2 FQNEAQ (reference sequence). The V gene end was trimmed by 5 bases and the J gene end by 2 bases; junction bases not matched to a gene: 16. The CDR3 nucleotides read TGTGCCAGCAGCCCCAGATCGGAGGAGCGGGGCAACACAGATACGCAGTATTTT. Translation: CASSPRSEERGNTDTQYF. Based on the CDR3 plus reference TRBV7-9 and TRBJ2-3, the full variable domain is DTGVSQNPRHKITKRGQNVTFRCDPISEHNRLYWYRQTLGQGPEFLTYFQNEAQLEKSRLLSDRFSAERPKGSFSTLEIQRTEQGDSAMYLCASSPRSEERGNTDTQYFGPGTRLTVL.

The chain couples TRBV28 to TRBJ2-3, with TRBD2 matching over 7 bases. With 8 bases clipped from V and 5 bases from J, the junction kept 10 bases outside the gene matches. In germline, CDR1 is MDHEN, CDR2 SYDVKM. The CDR3 has 14 amino acids. The CDR3 sequence: CASGGERYGDTQYF. In nucleotides, the CDR3 is TGTGCCAGCGGGGGGGAACGTTATGGAGATACGCAGTATTTT.

The chain links TRBV6-5 to TRBJ2-7; 7 bases line up with TRBD1. With 2 bases clipped from V and 3 bases from J, the junction kept 7 bases outside the gene matches. Germline V gives CDR1 MNHEY, CDR2 SVGAGI. CDR3 length: 15 residues. CDR3 in DNA: TGTGCCAGCAGTTACAAACGACAGGGCGACTACGAGCAGTACTTC. It yields the protein CASSYKRQGDYEQYF.

The chain couples TRBV20-1 to TRBJ2-1; D uncertain. Germline CDR1 reads DFQATT; CDR2 reads SNEGSKA (reference sequence). Trimming removed 3 bases at V and 6 bases at J, with 6 bases between. The CDR3 has 11 residues. The CDR3 DNA follows: TGCAGTGCTAGTTTTTCCAATGAGCAGTTCTTC. Its protein product is CSASFSNEQFF.

The chain uses TRBV27 and TRBJ1-2; TRBD1 aligns across 9 bases. Trimming cost V 5 bases and J 7 bases; bases outside gene matches: 11. Germline loops: CDR1 MNHEY, CDR2 SMNVEV (reference sequence). CDR3 length equals 15 residues. The CDR3, as DNA: TGTGCCAGCAGTCAGCAACGGACAGGGGATTTTGGCTACACCTTC. Protein: CASSQQRTGDFGYTF.